Listed here are 10 T cell receptor beta chains from one sample, sequenced in a study of shared T cell receptors in the human thymus. Some clones are missing from TCRdb's copy, which holds only in-frame ones; the method was immunoSEQ multiplex PCR. The sample carries roughly 560,000 clones, about 80% recorded once. This sample was shared with a second study, whose subject was human thymus T cells.

Sequencing was performed on thymocytes. All receptors derive from a boy younger than two with a congenital heart defect.

This chain joins TRBV28 and TRBJ2-5; 9 bases agree with TRBD2. This CDR3 spans 15 amino acids. The germline CDR1 and CDR2 sequences are MDHEN and SYDVKM. Trimming at V came to 7 bases and at J to 5 bases, leaving 11 bases not matched to a gene. The CDR3: CASTSTSGPWETQYF. Here the CDR3 DNA reads TGTGCCAGCACCTCGACTAGCGGTCCGTGGGAGACCCAGTACTTC.

This sequence joins TRBV6-4 and TRBJ2-1; TRBD2 matches 15 bases. The trim removed 7 bases at V and 3 bases at J, leaving 10 bases unmatched. The CDR3 extends over 18 amino acids. From germline, CDR1 is MRHNA and CDR2 SNTAGT. In DNA, the CDR3 is TGTGCCAGCAACCCCGGGACTAGCGGGAGGCTTCTCTACAATGAGCAGTTCTTC. It encodes CASNPGTSGRLLYNEQFF.

The chain employs TRBV29-1 and TRBJ2-7; 12 bases agree with TRBD1. Germline assignment: CDR1 SQVTM and CDR2 ANQGSEA. The CDR3 is 15 residues long. J was trimmed by 4 bases and V by 5 bases; bases with no gene match: 9. Written as DNA, the CDR3 is TGCAGCGTTACTCACCGGGACAGGGGGCAATACGAGCAGTACTTC. Its translation: CSVTHRDRGQYEQYF.

The chain carries TRBV7-9 and TRBJ2-5, with D possibly matching TRBD2 (5 bases). Per germline, CDR1 SEHNR and CDR2 FQNEAQ (reference sequence). The V end was cut by 1 base, the J end by 5 bases, with 23 bases between. The CDR3 covers 18 residues. CDR3 region: CASSLGTGERRPMETQYF. DNA of the CDR3: TGTGCCAGCAGCTTAGGTACCGGGGAGCGCCGTCCAATGGAGACCCAGTACTTC.

CDR3 sequence (DNA): TGTGCCAGCATCGGGACAGCCGACACTGAAGCTTTCTTT. Protein product: CASIGTADTEAFF. This chain connects TRBV5-8 to TRBJ1-1, with 7 bases that match TRBD1. Germline values: CDR1 SGHTS, CDR2 YDEGEE. Trimming removed 6 bases from V and 3 bases from J; junction bases left unmatched: 5. The CDR3 runs to 13 residues.

This clone was observed a few times. The chain carries TRBV7-2 and TRBJ2-7; 7 nucleotides agree with TRBD1. V shed 1 base, J shed 4 bases, and the junction held 7 bases outside the gene matches. The germline V gene has CDR1 SGHTA and CDR2 FQGNSA. This CDR3 is built from 15 residues. The CDR3 DNA reads as TGTGCCAGCAGCTTAGAGGGGACAGTAAAATACGAGCAGTACTTC. This codes for CASSLEGTVKYEQYF.

In DNA form, the CDR3 reads TGTGCCAGCAGCCGGGACAGCCTTTCACGGAACACCATATATTTT. This gives the protein CASSRDSLSRNTIYF. The chain carries TRBV6-5 and TRBJ1-3, with 7 bases lining up with TRBD1. With V trimmed by 6 bases and J by 7 bases, 12 bases remained unmatched. The CDR3 totals 15 residues. Germline assignment: CDR1 MNHEY and CDR2 SVGAGI.

In its sample, this clone was seen a few times. The chain uses TRBV11-3 and TRBJ2-7, with 12 bases matching TRBD1. With 6 bases clipped from V and 4 bases from J, the junction kept 10 bases outside the gene matches. The germline gives CDR1 SGHNT, CDR2 YENEEA. CDR3 size: 16 residues. The chain's CDR3 is CASSPAPGQGAYEQYF. The CDR3 nucleotides are TGTGCCAGCAGTCCCGCCCCGGGACAGGGGGCTTACGAGCAGTACTTC.

This chain links TRBV4-3 with TRBJ2-1, with a weak D call TRBD1 (5 bases). Germline V lookup: CDR1 LGHNA, CDR2 YSLEER. V lost 4 bases to trimming and J lost 12 bases, with 19 bases between them. The CDR3 spans 14 residues. CDR3 amino acids: CASSRSRVVTRQFF. CDR3 nucleotide sequence: TGCGCCAGCAGCCGGTCCAGGGTCGTGACGAGGCAGTTCTTC.

V is TRBV7-9 and J is TRBJ1-2; TRBD1 agrees at 12 bases. From germline, CDR1 is SEHNR and CDR2 FQNEAQ (reference sequence). V shed 2 bases and J 4 bases; nucleotides not matched to a gene: 8. The CDR3 is made up of 17 amino acids. The CDR3 nucleotides read TGTGCCAGCAGCTTAAGGCACCAGGGACAGGGGGCCTATGGCTACACCTTC. This sequence encodes CASSLRHQGQGAYGYTF.